These T cell receptor beta chains were read from a single sample in a study of blood T cell repertoires in COVID-19. Only in-frame clones appear in the TCRdb table, and some are missing; sequencing was by immunoSEQ multiplex PCR. Of 90,000 to 95,000 clones in the sample, just over 85% were seen once. The specimen was peripheral blood. All receptors derive from a woman between 65 and 79 years old with acute or convalescent COVID-19. CDR3s include the opening cysteine and the closing phenylalanine or tryptophan. Only part of the rows carry a size: once, few, many, or a class if the clone is expanded.

>TRBV5-5|NA
CASSLVGFGGRAGIYGYTF
>TRBV5-1|NA
CASRLNNREGHGYTF
>TRBV2|once
CASSDVRTGSNGYTF
>TRBV5-1|NA
CASSLTTGGSYNEQFF
>TRBV10-3|NA
CAISESQLAFQFF
>TRBV12-3/TRBV12-4|NA
CASSRQDYEQYF
>TRBV6-1|many
CASSEGPGGGEQFF
>TRBV5-4|NA
CASSPTGQGIGGYTF
>TRBV6-1|NA
CASSEAPYYEQYF
>TRBV28|NA
CASSPAKRNEQFF
>TRBV19|NA
CATTAQGGVTEAFF
>TRBV28|NA
CASSLSSVYEQYF
>TRBV7-7|few
CASSPRGGDTQYF
>TRBV19|NA
CASSISMAGTNNEQFF
>TRBV18|NA
CASSPLFGTGSSGANVLTF
>TRBV20-1|NA
CSASPPGTSRQYEQYF
>TRBV7-9|NA
CASSDPPGEGGDTQYF
>TRBV15|NA
CATSASTSGGQSEETQYF
>TRBV10-2|NA
CASSDRSNQPQHF
>TRBV3-1/TRBV3-2|NA
CASGPTGANTEAFF
>TRBV5-1|NA
CASSAGTGRVAEAFF
>TRBV5-1|NA
CASSLYGYGRPDRGLRAYEQYF
>TRBV12-3/TRBV12-4|NA
CATRRDEQFF
>TRBV6-5|NA
CASSYSGLAGAEQYF
>TRBV19|NA
CASSPLALTGELFF
>TRBV29-1|NA
CSALGTGQFYERYF
>TRBV29-1|NA
CSVPGAKNTEAFF
>TRBV2|NA
CASRGDSFNEQFF
>TRBV2|few
CASRVRVEGNTEAFF
>TRBV28|NA
CASSPGQGAYEQYF
>TRBV5-1|NA
CASRKGQGAWDEQFF
>TRBV5-4|NA
CASSLVGARGYTF
>TRBV11-2|NA
CASSLEGTGGETQYF
>TRBV28|once
CASSFWSGTSGVAEQFF
>TRBV6-1|NA
CASSEARTGGRANHNQPQHF
>TRBV14|NA
CASSHTGRRAFF
>TRBV5-1|NA
CASSWRRSGQGALGSYNEQFF
>TRBV5-6|NA
CASSFAPGGSTGELFF
>TRBV2|few
CASSVREDTEAFF
>TRBV19|NA
CASSIYSGSDGYTF
>TRBV9|NA
CASSPPLGHRVPEAFF
>TRBV19|NA
CASSTDVSEQFF
>TRBV2|NA
CASSHRVGWEKLFF
>TRBV28|NA
CASRRGGGDNQPQHF
>TRBV10-1|NA
CASSEQGAEAFF
>TRBV7-4|once
CASSQLNHYPQDNEQFF
>TRBV9|NA
CASSLRDSSGNTIYF
>TRBV5-1|NA
CASSLAYSGGSSPYEQYF
>TRBV7-9|NA
CASTLITGLDEQYF
>TRBV5-4|NA
CASSRWGRADEQYF
>TRBV7-9|NA
CASRGQEYNEQFF
>TRBV5-5|NA
CASSFRLGQLGYTF
>TRBV5-1|few
CASSLFQGGESPLHF